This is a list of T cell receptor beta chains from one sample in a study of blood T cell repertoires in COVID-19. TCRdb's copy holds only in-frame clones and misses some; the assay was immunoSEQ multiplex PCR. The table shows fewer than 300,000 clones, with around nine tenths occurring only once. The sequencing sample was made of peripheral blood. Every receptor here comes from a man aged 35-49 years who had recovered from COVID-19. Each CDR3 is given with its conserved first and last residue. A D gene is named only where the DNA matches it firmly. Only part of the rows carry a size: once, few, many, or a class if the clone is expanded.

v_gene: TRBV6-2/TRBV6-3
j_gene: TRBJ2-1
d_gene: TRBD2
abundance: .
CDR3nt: TGTGCCAGCAGTACTAGCGGGAGTTCCTACAATGAGCAGTTCTTC
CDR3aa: CASSTSGSSYNEQFF

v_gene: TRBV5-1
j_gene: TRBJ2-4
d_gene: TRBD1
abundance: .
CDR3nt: TGCGCCAGCAGCTGGACAGGGCCCAAAAACATTCAGTACTTC
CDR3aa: CASSWTGPKNIQYF

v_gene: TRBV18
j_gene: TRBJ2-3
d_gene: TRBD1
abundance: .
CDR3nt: TGTGCCAGCTCCAGGGGGCCAGATACGCAGTATTTT
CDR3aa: CASSRGPDTQYF

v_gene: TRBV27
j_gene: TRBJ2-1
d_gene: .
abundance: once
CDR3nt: TGTGCCAGCAGACCCCTTAGCGCAAACCCAAACAATGAGCAGTTCTTC
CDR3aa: CASRPLSANPNNEQFF

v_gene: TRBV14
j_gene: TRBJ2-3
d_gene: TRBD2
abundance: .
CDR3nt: TGTGCCAGCAGCCCCCTTGCTAGCGGGCCGGCAGATACGCAGTATTTT
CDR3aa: CASSPLASGPADTQYF

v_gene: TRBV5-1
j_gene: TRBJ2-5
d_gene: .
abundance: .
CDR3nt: TGCGCCAGCAGCTTAGATAGCGGAATAAAAGAGACCCAGTACTTC
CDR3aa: CASSLDSGIKETQYF

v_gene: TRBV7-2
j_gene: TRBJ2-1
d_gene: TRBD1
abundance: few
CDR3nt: TGTGCCAGCAGCTTGGGACAGGGGCGGATCGGAAGGATCTTC
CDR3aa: CASSLGQGRIGRIF

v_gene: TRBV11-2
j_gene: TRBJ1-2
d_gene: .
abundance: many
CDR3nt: TGTGCCAGCAGCCTCTGGCGGGATGGCTACACCTTC
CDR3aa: CASSLWRDGYTF

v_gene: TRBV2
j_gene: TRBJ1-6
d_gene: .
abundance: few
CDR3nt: TGTGCCAGCAGTGAAGGCCGGTTCAATAATTCACCCCTCCACTTT
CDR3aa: CASSEGRFNNSPLHF

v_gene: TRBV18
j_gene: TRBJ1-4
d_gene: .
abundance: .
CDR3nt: TGTGCCAGCTCACCTTCGGGGGGCGCGTCTGAAAAACTGTTTTTT
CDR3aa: CASSPSGGASEKLFF

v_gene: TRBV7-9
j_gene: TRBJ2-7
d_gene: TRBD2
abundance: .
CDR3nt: TGTGCCAGCAGCCGGACTAGCGGGCTAACCTCCTACGAGCAGTACTTC
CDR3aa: CASSRTSGLTSYEQYF

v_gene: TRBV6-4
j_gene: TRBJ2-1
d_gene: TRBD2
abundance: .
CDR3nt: TGTGCCAGCAGTGACTCGCGGGGGGGCCACAATGAGCAGTTCTTC
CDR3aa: CASSDSRGGHNEQFF

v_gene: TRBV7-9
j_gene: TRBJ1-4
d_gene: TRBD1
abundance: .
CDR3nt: TGTGCCAGCAGCAGCGACAGGGCTAATGAAAAACTGTTTTTT
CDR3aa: CASSSDRANEKLFF

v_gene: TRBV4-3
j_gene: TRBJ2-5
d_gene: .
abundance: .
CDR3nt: TGCGCCAGCAGCCAAGATCTGGGGGGAGTCTCAAGAGGGACCCAGTACTTC
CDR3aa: CASSQDLGGVSRGTQYF

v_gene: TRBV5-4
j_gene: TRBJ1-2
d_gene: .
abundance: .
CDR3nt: TGTGCCAGCAGCTTGGCCCGTGACTATGGCTACACCTTC
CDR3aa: CASSLARDYGYTF

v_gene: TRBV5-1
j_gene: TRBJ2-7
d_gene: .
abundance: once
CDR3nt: TGCGCCAGTAGGGCCGGGAGCTACGAGCAGTACTTC
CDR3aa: CASRAGSYEQYF

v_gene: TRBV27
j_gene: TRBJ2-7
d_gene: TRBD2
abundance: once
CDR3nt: TGTGCCAGCAGTTTTATAGCGGGAGACTCCTACGAGCAGTACTTC
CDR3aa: CASSFIAGDSYEQYF

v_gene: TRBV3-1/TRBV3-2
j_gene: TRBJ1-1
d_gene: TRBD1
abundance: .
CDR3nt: TGTGCCAGCAGCCGAGGGGGACAGGGTGCTTTCTTT
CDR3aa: CASSRGGQGAFF

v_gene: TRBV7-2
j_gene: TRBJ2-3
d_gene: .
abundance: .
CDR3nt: TGTGCCAGCAGCTTAGGACCGGGGTTTGCAGATACGCAGTATTTT
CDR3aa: CASSLGPGFADTQYF

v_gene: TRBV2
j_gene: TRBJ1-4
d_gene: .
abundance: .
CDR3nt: TGTGCCAGCAGCCTGATGGGGGGGAGAACTAATGAAAAACTGTTTTTT
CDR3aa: CASSLMGGRTNEKLFF

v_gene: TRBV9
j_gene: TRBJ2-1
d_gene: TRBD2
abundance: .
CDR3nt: TGTGCCAGCAGCCCGGGACTAGTAAATGAGCAGTTCTTC
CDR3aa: CASSPGLVNEQFF

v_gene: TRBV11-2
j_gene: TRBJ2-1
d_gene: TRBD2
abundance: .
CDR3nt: TGTGCCAGCAGCTTAGGGCCCCCGGGACTACCCTACAATGAGCAGTTCTTC
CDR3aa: CASSLGPPGLPYNEQFF

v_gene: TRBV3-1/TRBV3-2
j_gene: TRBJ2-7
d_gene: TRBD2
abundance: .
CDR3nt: TGTGCCAGCAGCCCCCCAGGTGGGAGGGTCTACGAGCAGTACTTC
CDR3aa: CASSPPGGRVYEQYF

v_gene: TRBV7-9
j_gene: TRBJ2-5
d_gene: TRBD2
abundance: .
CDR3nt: TGTGCCAGCAGCTTAGGGTCGGGAGGAGAGACCCAGTACTTC
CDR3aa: CASSLGSGGETQYF

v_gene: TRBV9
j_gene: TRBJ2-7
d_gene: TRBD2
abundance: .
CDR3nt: TGTGCCAGCAGCGTAGGGACTAGCGGGAGCTACGAGCAGTACTTC
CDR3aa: CASSVGTSGSYEQYF

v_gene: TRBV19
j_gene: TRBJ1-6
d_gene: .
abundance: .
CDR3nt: TGTGCCAGTAGTGTCGGATCACGGGATAATTCACCCCTCCACTTT
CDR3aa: CASSVGSRDNSPLHF

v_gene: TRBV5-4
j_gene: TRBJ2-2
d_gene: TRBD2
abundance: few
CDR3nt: TGTGCCAGCAGCTTCCGACTAGCGGGAGGGCGCGGCACCGGGGAGCTGTTTTTT
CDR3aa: CASSFRLAGGRGTGELFF

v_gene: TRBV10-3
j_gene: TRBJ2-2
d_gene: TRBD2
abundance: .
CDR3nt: TGTGCCATCAGTGAGTCGTCGAGCGGGGGCACCGGGGAGCTGTTTTTT
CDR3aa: CAISESSSGGTGELFF

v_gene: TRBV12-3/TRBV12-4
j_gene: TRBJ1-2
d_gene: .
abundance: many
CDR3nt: TGTGCCAGCAGTTTATCGGGGGTTGGCTACACCTTC
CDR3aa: CASSLSGVGYTF

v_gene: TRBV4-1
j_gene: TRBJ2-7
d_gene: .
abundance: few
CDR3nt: TGCGCCAGCAGCCAAAATCCCTCGGGCTACGAGCAGTACTTC
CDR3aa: CASSQNPSGYEQYF

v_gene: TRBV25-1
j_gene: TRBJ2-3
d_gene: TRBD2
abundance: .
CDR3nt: TGTGCCAGCAGTGAACTCCTGAGCGGGAGAAGCACAGATACGCAGTATTTT
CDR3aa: CASSELLSGRSTDTQYF

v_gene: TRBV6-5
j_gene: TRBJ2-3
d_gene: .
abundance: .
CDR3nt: TGTGCCAGCAGTTACGGAGCCGCTAGCACAGATACGCAGTATTTT
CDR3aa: CASSYGAASTDTQYF

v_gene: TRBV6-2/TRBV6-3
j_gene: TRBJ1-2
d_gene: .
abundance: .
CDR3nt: TGTGCCAGCAGTTGGGCGCCACCTTACTATGGCTACACCTTC
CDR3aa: CASSWAPPYYGYTF

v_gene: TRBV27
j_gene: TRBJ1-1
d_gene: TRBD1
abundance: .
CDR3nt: TGTGCCAGCAGAATAAGCAAAGGAGGGGGCGTAAACACTGAAGCTTTCTTT
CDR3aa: CASRISKGGGVNTEAFF

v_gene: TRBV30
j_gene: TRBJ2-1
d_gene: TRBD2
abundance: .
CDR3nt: TGTGCCTGGAGTGTACTTAGCGGGAGGGCCTTTGGAACGGAGCAGTTCTTC
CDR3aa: CAWSVLSGRAFGTEQFF

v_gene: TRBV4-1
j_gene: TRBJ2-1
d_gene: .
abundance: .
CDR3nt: TGCGCCAGCAGCCAAGATAGGGGGGGGCTCAATGAGCAGTTCTTC
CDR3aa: CASSQDRGGLNEQFF

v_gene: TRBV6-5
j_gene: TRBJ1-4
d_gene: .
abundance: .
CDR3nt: TGTGCCAGCAGTTCCCGCGATAGAGAGGAAAAACTGTTTTTT
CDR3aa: CASSSRDREEKLFF

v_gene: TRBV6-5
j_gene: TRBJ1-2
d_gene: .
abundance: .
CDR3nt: TGTGCCAGCAGTTACTCGATGCAGGGAAATGCAGTCGGCTACACCTTC
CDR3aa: CASSYSMQGNAVGYTF

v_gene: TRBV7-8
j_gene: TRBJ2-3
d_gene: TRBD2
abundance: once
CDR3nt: TGTGCCAGCAGCCGAGCCGGGACTAGTTCGGCCTGGTCCGTCGAAGATACGCAGTATTTT
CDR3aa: CASSRAGTSSAWSVEDTQYF

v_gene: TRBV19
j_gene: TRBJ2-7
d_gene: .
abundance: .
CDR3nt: TGTGCCAGTAGTATAGGGCTAGGCAGCTACGAGCAGTACTTC
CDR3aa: CASSIGLGSYEQYF

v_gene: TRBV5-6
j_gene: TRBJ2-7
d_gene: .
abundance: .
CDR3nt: TGTGCCAGCAGCACGCCGGTTCCCCCCTACGAGCAGTACTTC
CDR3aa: CASSTPVPPYEQYF

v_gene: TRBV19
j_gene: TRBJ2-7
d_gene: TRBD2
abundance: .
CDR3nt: TGTGCCAGTAGTGCTAGCGGGGGCTCCTACGAGCAGTACTTC
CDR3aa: CASSASGGSYEQYF

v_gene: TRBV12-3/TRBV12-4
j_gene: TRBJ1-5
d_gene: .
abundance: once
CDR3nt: TGTGCCAGCAGTTTCCTTAGTCAGCCCCAGCATTTT
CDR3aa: CASSFLSQPQHF

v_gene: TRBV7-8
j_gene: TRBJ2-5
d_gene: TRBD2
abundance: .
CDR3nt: TGTGCCAGCAGCAAAAGAGGCGGGGGGCCGAGGGAGACCCAGTACTTC
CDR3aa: CASSKRGGGPRETQYF

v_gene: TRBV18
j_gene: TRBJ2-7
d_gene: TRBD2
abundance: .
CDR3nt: TGTGCCAGCTCACGACTAGCGGGGGCCCCCTCCTACGAGCAGTACTTC
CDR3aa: CASSRLAGAPSYEQYF

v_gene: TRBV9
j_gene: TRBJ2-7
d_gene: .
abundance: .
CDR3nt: TGTGCCAGCAGCGTAGTCGACCTAGCCTACGAGCAGTACTTC
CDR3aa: CASSVVDLAYEQYF

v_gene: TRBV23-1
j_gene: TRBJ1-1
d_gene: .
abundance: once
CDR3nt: TGCGCCAGCAGTCAATCAGGGGGACCTGGGACTGAAGCTTTCTTT
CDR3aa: CASSQSGGPGTEAFF

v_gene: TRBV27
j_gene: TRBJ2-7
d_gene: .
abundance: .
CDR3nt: TGTGCCAGCAGTCCGGTACCGCTGCCCTCCTACGAGCAGTACTTC
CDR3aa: CASSPVPLPSYEQYF

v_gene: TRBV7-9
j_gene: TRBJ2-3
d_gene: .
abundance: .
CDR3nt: TGTGCCAGCAGCTTCGGGGGTACAGATACGCAGTATTTT
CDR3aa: CASSFGGTDTQYF

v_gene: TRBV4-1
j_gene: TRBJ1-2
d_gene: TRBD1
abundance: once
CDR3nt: TGCGCCAGCAGCCAAGTTACGACAGGGCTGAGCTATGGCTACACCTTC
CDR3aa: CASSQVTTGLSYGYTF

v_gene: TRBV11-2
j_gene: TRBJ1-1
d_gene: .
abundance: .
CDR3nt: TGTGCCAGCAGCGGGGCGTGGGGTTACACTGAAGCTTTCTTT
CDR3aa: CASSGAWGYTEAFF